A single sample is the source of the 20 T cell receptor beta chains below, sequenced in a study of regulatory T cells in long-lasting Graves disease. In building TCR beta libraries, iRepertoire HTBI primers were used together with Arm-PCR of CDR3 regions. TCRdb re-called the multiplex PCR reads with MiXCR, one entry per CDR3 protein. The sample lists about 540,000 distinct CDR3 sequences, about 13% occurring once. Time point specified: newly diagnosed GD, antithyroid drugs for less than 3 months. Researchers made the TCR library from RNA that was extracted from PBMCs. These sequences were also reported in another study, on T cells in Graves' hyperthyroidism and ophthalmopathy.

Source: peripheral blood mononuclear cells (PBMCs), taken at new diagnosis, from a patient treated with antithyroid drugs. The receptors originated from a man between 25 and 39 years old with Graves disease.

At least ten counts were recorded for this clonotype. The chain links TRBV7-3 to TRBJ2-1; maybe TRBD2 (5 bases). The ends were cut back, 5 bases at V and 2 bases at J, with 10 bases in the middle. Looked up from germline, CDR1 is SGHTA and CDR2 is FQGTGA. This CDR3 spans 14 amino acids. CDR3 loop: CASSPEGTYNEQFF. CDR3 nucleotide sequence: TGTGCCAGCAGCCCTGAGGGTACCTACAATGAGCAGTTCTTC. Full variable domain (missing parts from reference TRBV7-3 and TRBJ2-1): GAGVSQTPSNKVTEKGKYVELRCDPISGHTALYWYRQSLGQGPEFLIYFQGTGAADDSGLPNDRFFAVRPEGSVSTLKIQRTERGDSAVYLCASSPEGTYNEQFFGPGTRLTVL.

In this sample, this clonotype turned up many times. The chain carries TRBV2 and TRBJ2-2; 8 bases match TRBD1. The CDR3 totals 16 residues. Germline V gene sequence: CDR1 SNHLY, CDR2 FYNNEI. V lost 9 bases and J lost 6; bases outside the gene matches: 15. This chain's CDR3 is CARDSSGGSPSGELFF. In DNA form, the CDR3 reads TGTGCCAGAGATTCTTCAGGGGGCTCCCCTTCCGGGGAGCTGTTTTTT.

This chain links TRBV2 with TRBJ2-7; weak D call: TRBD2 (6 bases). The CDR3 is 11 residues long. V lost 7 bases and J 7 bases, leaving 11 bases between the germline ends. Per germline, CDR1 SNHLY and CDR2 FYNNEI. DNA of the CDR3: TGTGCCAGCACAAGCCGGGGGGAGCAGTACTTC. Translation gives CASTSRGEQYF.

At least ten counts were recorded for this clonotype. This chain uses TRBV5-1 with TRBJ2-5, with 7 bases aligning to TRBD1. V lost 4 bases and J lost 3; bases outside the gene matches: 6. The CDR3 is 14 residues long. Germline V lookup: CDR1 SGHRS, CDR2 YFSETQ. In DNA form, the CDR3 reads TGCGCCAGCAGCGTCACCGGGACAGAAGAGACCCAGTACTTC. It yields the protein CASSVTGTEETQYF.

The rearrangement uses TRBV6-2 or TRBV6-3 and TRBJ2-1; maybe TRBD2 (6 bases). V was clipped by 11 bases and J by 2 bases, with 10 bases between them. CDR1 and CDR2 (germline): MNHEY, SVGEGT. The length of the CDR3 is 12 residues. As DNA, the CDR3 is TGTGCCCCACGACTAGCCTACAATGAGCAGTTCTTC. This translates into CAPRLAYNEQFF.

This clonotype appeared many times. The rearrangement joins TRBV27 to TRBJ2-7, with 7 bases aligning to TRBD1. The CDR3 extends over 15 amino acids. J lost 9 bases, V lost 10 bases, and 21 bases had no gene match. The germline CDR1 and CDR2 sequences are MNHEY and SMNVEV (reference sequence). The chain's CDR3 is CATADRFLTQSVQYF. DNA for the CDR3: TGTGCCACCGCGGACAGGTTTCTTACCCAATCCGTGCAGTACTTC.

This clonotype was detected ten times or more. The chain is built from TRBV24-1 and TRBJ2-7, with 12 bases aligning to TRBD2. There are 17 residues in the CDR3. V lost 5 bases, J lost 0 bases, and 7 bases stayed unmatched. Germline CDR1 is KGHDR and CDR2 is SFDVKD. The CDR3 loop reads CATSGTSGRSGSYEQYF. CDR3 nucleotides: TGTGCCACCAGTGGCACTAGCGGGAGGTCGGGCTCCTACGAGCAGTACTTC.

This clonotype has a count of ten or more. The V and J genes are TRBV29-1 and TRBJ2-1; D perhaps matches TRBD2 (5 bases). The V and J ends lost 5 bases and 8 bases respectively, with 22 bases between them. This CDR3 has 15 residues. Germline CDR1 SQVTM, CDR2 ANQGSEA. CDR3 protein: CSVRDPRIASDEQFF. The CDR3 coding sequence is TGCAGCGTTCGTGATCCTCGGATAGCGTCGGATGAGCAGTTCTTC.

This rearrangement joins TRBV6-2 or TRBV6-3 to TRBJ2-3, with TRBD2 identical over 14 bases. The CDR3 covers 16 residues. Germline-derived CDR1 and CDR2 are MNHEY and SVGEGT. V lost 4 bases, J lost 4 bases, and 4 bases stayed unmatched. CDR3 bases: TGTGCCAGCAGTTTTAGACTAGCGGGAGGGGCAGATACGCAGTATTTT. The encoded protein is CASSFRLAGGADTQYF.

This clonotype occurred many times. The rearrangement joins TRBV3-1 to TRBJ2-3, with D possibly called TRBD1 or TRBD2 (5 bases each). Trimming left V 4 bases short and J 5 bases short, with 16 bases between. The CDR3 spans 15 residues. The germline V gene has CDR1 LGHDT and CDR2 YNNKEL (reference sequence). This CDR3 reads CASSPPGTPVDTQYF. CDR3 DNA sequence: TGTGCCAGCAGCCCTCCGGGGACCCCAGTAGATACGCAGTATTTT.

This clonotype has only a few counts. DNA of the CDR3: TGTGCCAGCAGCTTCGACAGGGCCAATGAGCAGTTCTTC. This sequence encodes CASSFDRANEQFF. The rearrangement joins TRBV7-9 to TRBJ2-1; TRBD1 agrees at 7 bases. CDR1 and CDR2 from the germline V gene are SEHNR and FQNEAQ (reference sequence). The V and J ends lost 3 bases and 6 bases, in that order; junction bases with no gene match: 2. The length of the CDR3 is 13 residues.

This clonotype was found many times. The CDR3 DNA sequence: TGTGCCAGCAGCCGCGGGAGGGGAGGGTCCTACGAGCAGTACTTC. Amino acids: CASSRGRGGSYEQYF. The chain combines TRBV28 with TRBJ2-7; 9 bases line up with TRBD2. Looked up from germline, CDR1 is MDHEN and CDR2 is SYDVKM. The V and J ends lost 6 bases and 1 base, in that order; junction bases with no gene match: 7. CDR3 length: 15 residues.

About this clonotype: A read error is likely, as this CDR3 ends without the conserved phenylalanine or tryptophan. The chain links TRBV7-2 to TRBJ2-1; 7 bases are a match to TRBD2. After removal of 5 bases from V and 8 bases from J, the junction contained 6 bases not matched to a gene. The germline gives CDR1 SGHTA, CDR2 FQGNSA. The CDR3 is 13 amino acids. The CDR3 loop is CASSPGLVHEQFC. The CDR3 DNA reads as TGTGCCAGCAGCCCCGGACTAGTCCATGAGCAGTTCTGC.

This chain joins TRBV9 and TRBJ2-1; 7 bases are a match to TRBD2. V trimming: 4 bases; J trimming: 8 bases; junction bases outside the gene matches: 9. Per germline, CDR1 SGDLS and CDR2 YYNGEE. This CDR3 has 14 residues. CDR3 residues: CASSIGLGVDEQFF. The DNA for the CDR3 is TGTGCCAGCAGCATCGGACTAGGCGTCGATGAGCAGTTCTTC.

This clonotype showed up just a few times. This sequence joins TRBV6-1 and TRBJ1-3; D unresolved. The germline gives CDR1 MNHNS, CDR2 SASEGT. This CDR3 is 17 amino acids long. Trimming removed 6 bases from V and 0 bases from J, with 18 bases in between. The CDR3 DNA follows: TGTGCCAGCAGCCCTTTTATATACGGGAGCTCTGGAAACACCATATATTTT. It is translated as CASSPFIYGSSGNTIYF.

In this sample, this clonotype turned up a few times. The V gene is TRBV25-1, the J gene TRBJ2-7, with D maybe TRBD2 (6 bases). Between the trimmed V and J ends, which lost 0 bases and 5 bases, there was a span of 14 bases. The V gene's germline CDR1 is MGHDK and CDR2 SYGVNS. The CDR3 sequence is 15 residues long. In nucleotides, the CDR3 is TGTGCCAGCAGTGAATACAATCGGGAGATGGACGAGCAGTACTTC. Translating it yields CASSEYNREMDEQYF.

The CDR3 DNA is TGTGCCAGCAGCCGATTCACAGGGTTTTTCCGCCAAGAGACCCAGTACTTC. Its translation is CASSRFTGFFRQETQYF. V gene TRBV11-2 combines with J gene TRBJ2-5; a weak D match, TRBD1 (6 bases). Germline CDR1 is SGHAT and CDR2 is FQNNGV. This CDR3 spans 17 amino acids. Deletions cut 5 bases from V and 1 base from J, with 20 bases between. Supplemented by reference TRBV11-2 and TRBJ2-5, the full variable domain reads EAGVAQSPRYKIIEKRQSVAFWCNPISGHATLYWYQQILGQGPKLLIQFQNNGVVDDSQLPKDRFSAERLKGVDSTLKIQPAKLEDSAVYLCASSRFTGFFRQETQYFGPGTRLLVL.

This clonotype turned up a few times. The chain uses TRBV5-1 and TRBJ2-7, with 9 bases matching TRBD2. CDR1 and CDR2 from the germline V gene are SGHRS and YFSETQ. CDR3 length: 15 amino acids. J was trimmed by 1 base and V by 2 bases; bases with no gene match: 4. CDR3 sequence (DNA): TGCGCCAGCAGCTTCGCGGGGGGGGCGTCCTACGAGCAGTACTTC. Translation gives CASSFAGGASYEQYF.

This chain links TRBV29-1 with TRBJ2-1; 7 bases map to TRBD1. Germline V gene data show CDR1 as SQVTM and CDR2 as ANQGSEA. With 7 bases clipped from V and 8 bases from J, the junction kept 11 bases outside the gene matches. The CDR3 loop spans 13 amino acids. The chain's CDR3 is CSGDRDNRDEQFF. The CDR3 DNA follows: TGCAGCGGAGACAGGGACAATCGTGATGAGCAGTTCTTC.

With respect to this clonotype: A read error may explain this, as a much larger clone is one base away. V usage is TRBV6-9 and J usage is TRBJ1-3, with D perhaps TRBD1 (5 bases). V dropped 1 base and J dropped 2 bases, with 9 bases sitting between them. CDR1 and CDR2 from the germline V gene are MNHGY and SVAAGI. The CDR3 runs 15 residues. The CDR3 reads CASSYWGGAGNTIYF. The CDR3 DNA follows: TGTGCCAGCAGTTATTGGGGCGGAGCTGGAAACACCATATATTTT.